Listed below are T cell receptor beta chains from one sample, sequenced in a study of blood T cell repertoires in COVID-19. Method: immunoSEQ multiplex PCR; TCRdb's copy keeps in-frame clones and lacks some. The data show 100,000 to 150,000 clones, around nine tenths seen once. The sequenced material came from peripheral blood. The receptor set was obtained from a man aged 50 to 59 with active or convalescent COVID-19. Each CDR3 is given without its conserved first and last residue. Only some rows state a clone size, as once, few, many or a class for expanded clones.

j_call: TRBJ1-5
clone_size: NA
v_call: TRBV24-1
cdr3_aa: ATSGGQGAYSNQPQH

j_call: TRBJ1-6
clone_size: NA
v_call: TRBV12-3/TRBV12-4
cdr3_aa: ASKGQGNSPLH

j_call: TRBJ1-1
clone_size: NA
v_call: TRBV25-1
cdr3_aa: ASSEALGDTEAF

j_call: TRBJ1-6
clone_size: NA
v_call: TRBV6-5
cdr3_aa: ASRDSSYNSPLH

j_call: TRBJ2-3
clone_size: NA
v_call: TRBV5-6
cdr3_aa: ASSDLLAGGADTQY

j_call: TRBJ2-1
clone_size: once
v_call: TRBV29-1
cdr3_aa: SFRGWTETYNEQF

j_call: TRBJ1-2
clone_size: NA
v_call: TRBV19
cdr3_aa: ASIQGNYGYT

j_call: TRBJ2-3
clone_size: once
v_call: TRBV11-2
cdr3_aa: ASSLEGKAGGHPDTQY

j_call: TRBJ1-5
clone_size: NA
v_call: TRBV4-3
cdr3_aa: ASSQNLGVGQPQH

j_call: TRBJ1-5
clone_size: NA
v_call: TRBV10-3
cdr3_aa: AIEDRESNQPQH

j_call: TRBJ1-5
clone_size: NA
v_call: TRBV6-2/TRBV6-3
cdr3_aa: ASSYVNQPQH

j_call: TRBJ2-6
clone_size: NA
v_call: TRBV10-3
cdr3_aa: AIGQGAYSGANVLT

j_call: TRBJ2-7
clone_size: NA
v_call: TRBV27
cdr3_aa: ASRAGTRLYEQY

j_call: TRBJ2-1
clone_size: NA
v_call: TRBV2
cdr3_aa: ASRVLGASYNEQF

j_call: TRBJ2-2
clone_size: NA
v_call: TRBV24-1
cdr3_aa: ATGVRGTTGELF

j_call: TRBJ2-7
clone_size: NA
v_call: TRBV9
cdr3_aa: ASSVVQGPVWEQY

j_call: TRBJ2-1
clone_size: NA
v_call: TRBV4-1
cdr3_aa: ASSRGASGGQQF

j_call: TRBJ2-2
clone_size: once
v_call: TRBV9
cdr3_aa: ASSVTPGTSTGELF